One and the same sample provided the 8 T cell receptor beta chains below, sequenced in a study of blood T cell repertoires in COVID-19 (dated by TCRdb to 2018 to 2020). Library preparation was by the immunoSEQ multiplex PCR assay. The table comes from immuneACCESS by way of TCRdb, which keeps in-frame sequences with V and J called. Part of the clones is missing from these tables; in studies checked, under half for an unresolved V gene and the rest for unknown reasons. The table for this sample lists around 250,000 clones; 80% to 90% of them were counted only once. The ten largest clonotypes hold around 6.3% of the sample. The sample comprised PBMCs or T cells enriched from blood (not recorded which). Source of these receptors: a woman aged 50 to 60 who had been exposed to COVID-19.

The CDR3 bases are TGTGCCAGCAACGACAGGGGCTATGGCTACACCTTC. This encodes CASNDRGYGYTF. V is TRBV6-6 and J is TRBJ1-2, with 8 bases matching TRBD1. Unmatched junction bases numbered 2, after V lost 7 bases and J lost 4 bases. Per the germline V gene, CDR1 is MNHNY and CDR2 is SVGAGI (reference sequence). CDR3 length: 12 residues.

The chain links TRBV14 to TRBJ2-1; D uncertain. The germline V gene encodes CDR1 SGHDN and CDR2 FVKESK. Trimming stripped 4 bases from V and 7 bases from J, with 8 bases between. The CDR3 is made up of 12 amino acids. The CDR3 spells CASSRPHNEQFF. The CDR3 DNA reads TGTGCCAGCAGCCGTCCCCATAATGAGCAGTTCTTC. Full variable domain (outside the CDR3, taken from reference TRBV14 and TRBJ2-1): EAGVTQFPSHSVIEKGQTVTLRCDPISGHDNLYWYRRVMGKEIKFLLHFVKESKQDESGMPNNRFLAERTGGTYSTLKVQPAELEDSGVYFCASSRPHNEQFFGPGTRLTVL.

This clone appeared a single time. V gene TRBV6-5 combines with J gene TRBJ2-3, with D uncertain. The V gene's germline CDR1 is MNHEY and CDR2 SVGAGI. Trimming pared 6 bases from V and 0 bases from J, leaving 7 bases between. The CDR3 length is 13 residues. The DNA of the CDR3 is TGTGCCAGCAGCCTTATAAGCACAGATACGCAGTATTTT. Its protein product is CASSLISTDTQYF.

The CDR3: CASSSLTGALDQPQHF. CDR3 bases: TGTGCCAGCAGTAGTCTCACAGGGGCTCTCGATCAGCCCCAGCATTTT. The genes are TRBV6-2 or TRBV6-3 and TRBJ1-5, with TRBD1 identical over 7 bases. The CDR3 contains 16 residues. Germline CDR1 reads MNHEY; CDR2 reads SVGEGT. With V trimmed by 5 bases and J by 5 bases, 12 bases remained unmatched.

V is TRBV24-1 and J is TRBJ2-2; a possible D gene is TRBD1 (6 bases). Per the germline V gene, CDR1 is KGHDR and CDR2 is SFDVKD. V dropped 8 bases and J dropped 0 bases, with 9 bases sitting between them. The CDR3 covers 14 residues. The DNA for the CDR3 is TGTGCCACCACAGGGGATCCGAACACCGGGGAGCTGTTTTTT. Protein sequence: CATTGDPNTGELFF.

The chain recombines TRBV28 with TRBJ1-1; D call uncertain. The CDR3 has 13 residues. CDR1 and CDR2 (germline): MDHEN, SYDVKM. With 3 bases removed from V and 3 bases from J, the gap between germline ends came to 8 bases. The CDR3 nucleotides are TGTGCCAGCAGTTTGGGGAGGGACACTGAAGCTTTCTTT. This codes for CASSLGRDTEAFF.

The rearrangement uses TRBV30 and TRBJ1-4; 7 nucleotides agree with TRBD1. CDR3 length: 12 amino acids. Germline values: CDR1 GTSNPN, CDR2 SVGIG (reference sequence). With V trimmed by 0 bases and J by 11 bases, 3 bases remained unmatched. This chain's CDR3 is CAWSVPRGKLFF. CDR3 nucleotides: TGTGCCTGGAGTGTACCCAGGGGGAAACTGTTTTTT.

V and J are TRBV5-1 and TRBJ2-5; 7 positions agree with TRBD1. The CDR3 loop spans 16 amino acids. The V gene's germline CDR1 is SGHRS and CDR2 YFSETQ. J gave up 4 bases and V 4 bases, and 13 bases lay outside the gene matches. The CDR3 sequence: CASSPGTVLQVETQYF. CDR3 in DNA: TGCGCCAGCAGCCCCGGGACAGTCCTCCAGGTAGAGACCCAGTACTTC.